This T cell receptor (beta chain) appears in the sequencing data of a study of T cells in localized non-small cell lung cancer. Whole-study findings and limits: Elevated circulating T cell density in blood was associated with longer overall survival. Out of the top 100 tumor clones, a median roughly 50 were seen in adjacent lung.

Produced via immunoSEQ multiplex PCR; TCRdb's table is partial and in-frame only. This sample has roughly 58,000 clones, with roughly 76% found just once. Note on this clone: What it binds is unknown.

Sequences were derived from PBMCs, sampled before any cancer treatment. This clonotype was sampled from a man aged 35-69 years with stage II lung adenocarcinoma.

The CDR3 here is CASSLEGRGRYGYTF. The CDR3 DNA follows: TGTGCCAGCAGCTTAGAAGGGAGGGGAAGGTATGGCTACACCTTC. V is TRBV7-3 and J is TRBJ1-2, with D tentatively TRBD1 (5 bases). The CDR3 sequence is 15 residues long. Germline V gene data show CDR1 as SGHTA and CDR2 as FQGTGA. The ends were cut back, 2 bases at V and 5 bases at J, with 15 bases in the middle.